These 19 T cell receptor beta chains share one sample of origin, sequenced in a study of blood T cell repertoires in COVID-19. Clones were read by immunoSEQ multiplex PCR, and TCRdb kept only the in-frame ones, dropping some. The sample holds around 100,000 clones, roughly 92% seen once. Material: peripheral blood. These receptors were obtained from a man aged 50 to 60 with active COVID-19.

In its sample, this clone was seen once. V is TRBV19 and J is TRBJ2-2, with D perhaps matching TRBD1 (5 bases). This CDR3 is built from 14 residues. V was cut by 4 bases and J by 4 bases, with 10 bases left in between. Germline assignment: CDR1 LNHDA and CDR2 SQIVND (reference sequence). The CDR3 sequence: CASSTSDSTGELFF. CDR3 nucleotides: TGTGCCAGTAGTACTTCTGACAGCACCGGGGAGCTGTTTTTT.

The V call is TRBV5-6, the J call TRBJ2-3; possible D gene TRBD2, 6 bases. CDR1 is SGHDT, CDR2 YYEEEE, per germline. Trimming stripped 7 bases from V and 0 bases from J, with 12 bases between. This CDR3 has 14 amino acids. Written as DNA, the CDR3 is TGTGCCAGCTCCCCTGGGGGGAGCACAGATACGCAGTATTTT. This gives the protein CASSPGGSTDTQYF.

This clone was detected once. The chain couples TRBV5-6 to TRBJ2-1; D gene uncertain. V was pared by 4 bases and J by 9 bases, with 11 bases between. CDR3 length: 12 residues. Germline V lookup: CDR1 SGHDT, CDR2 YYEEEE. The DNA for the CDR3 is TGTGCCAGCAGCCCTCGGCGAGGTGAGCAGTTCTTC. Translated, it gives CASSPRRGEQFF.

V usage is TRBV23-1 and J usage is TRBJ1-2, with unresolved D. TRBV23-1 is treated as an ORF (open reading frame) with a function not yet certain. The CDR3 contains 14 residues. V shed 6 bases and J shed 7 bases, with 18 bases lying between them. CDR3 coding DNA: TGCGCCAGCAGATGTATCCGGGAGACCAGTGGCTACACCTTC. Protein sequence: CASRCIRETSGYTF.

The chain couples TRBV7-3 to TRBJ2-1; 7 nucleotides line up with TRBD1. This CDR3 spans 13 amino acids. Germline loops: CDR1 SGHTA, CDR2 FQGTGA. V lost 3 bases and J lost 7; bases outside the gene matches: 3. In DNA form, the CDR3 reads TGTGCCAGCAGCTTCTTACAGGGGAATGAGCAGTTCTTC. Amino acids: CASSFLQGNEQFF. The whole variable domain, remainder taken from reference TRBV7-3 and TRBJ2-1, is GAGVSQTPSNKVTEKGKYVELRCDPISGHTALYWYRQSLGQGPEFLIYFQGTGAADDSGLPNDRFFAVRPEGSVSTLKIQRTERGDSAVYLCASSFLQGNEQFFGPGTRLTVL.

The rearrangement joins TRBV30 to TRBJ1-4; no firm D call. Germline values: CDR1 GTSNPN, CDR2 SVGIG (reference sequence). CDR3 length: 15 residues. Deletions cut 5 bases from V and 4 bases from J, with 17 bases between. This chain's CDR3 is CAWSEYKGLNEKLFF. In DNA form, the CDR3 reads TGTGCCTGGTCCGAATATAAAGGACTTAATGAAAAACTGTTTTTT.

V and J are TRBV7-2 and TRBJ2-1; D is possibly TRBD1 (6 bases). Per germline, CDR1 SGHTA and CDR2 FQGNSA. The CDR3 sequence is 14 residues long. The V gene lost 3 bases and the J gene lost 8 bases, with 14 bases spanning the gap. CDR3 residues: CASSFLVQGYEQFF. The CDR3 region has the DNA TGTGCCAGCAGCTTCCTAGTACAGGGCTATGAGCAGTTCTTC.

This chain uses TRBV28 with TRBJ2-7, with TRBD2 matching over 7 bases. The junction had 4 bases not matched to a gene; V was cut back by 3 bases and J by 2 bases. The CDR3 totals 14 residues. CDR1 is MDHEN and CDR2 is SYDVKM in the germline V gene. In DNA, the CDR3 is TGTGCCAGCAGTTTTTATGGGGGGGCCTACGAGCAGTACTTC. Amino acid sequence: CASSFYGGAYEQYF. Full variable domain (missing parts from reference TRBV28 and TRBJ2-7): DVKVTQSSRYLVKRTGEKVFLECVQDMDHENMFWYRQDPGLGLRLIYFSYDVKMKEKGDIPEGYSVSREKKERFSLILESASTNQTSMYLCASSFYGGAYEQYFGPGTRLTVT.

CDR3 amino acids: CASKGTTGTGPTGELFF. In DNA, the CDR3 is TGTGCCAGTAAAGGCACGACCGGGACAGGGCCGACCGGGGAGCTGTTTTTT. V and J are TRBV19 and TRBJ2-2; 9 bases fit TRBD1. Germline CDR1 and CDR2: LNHDA and SQIVND (reference sequence). With 7 bases clipped from V and 5 bases from J, the junction kept 14 bases outside the gene matches. The CDR3 covers 17 residues.

CDR3 nucleotide sequence: TGTGCCAGCAGCCGGACAGGCCTCTATCAGCCCCAGCATTTT. It yields the protein CASSRTGLYQPQHF. This chain uses TRBV18 with TRBJ1-5; 7 bases align to TRBD1. The CDR3 has 14 amino acids. CDR1 and CDR2 (germline): KGHSH, LQKENI. V shed 8 bases and J 5 bases; nucleotides not matched to a gene: 9.

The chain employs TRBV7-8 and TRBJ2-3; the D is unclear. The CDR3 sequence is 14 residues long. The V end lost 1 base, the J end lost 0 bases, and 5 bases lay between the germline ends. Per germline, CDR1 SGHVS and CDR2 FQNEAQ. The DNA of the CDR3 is TGTGCCAGCAGCTTAGTAGTGAGCACAGATACGCAGTATTTT. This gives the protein CASSLVVSTDTQYF. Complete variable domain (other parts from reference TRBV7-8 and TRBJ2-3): GAGVSQSPRYKVAKRGQDVALRCDPISGHVSLFWYQQALGQGPEFLTYFQNEAQLDKSGLPSDRFFAERPEGSVSTLKIQRTQQEDSAVYLCASSLVVSTDTQYFGPGTRLTVL.

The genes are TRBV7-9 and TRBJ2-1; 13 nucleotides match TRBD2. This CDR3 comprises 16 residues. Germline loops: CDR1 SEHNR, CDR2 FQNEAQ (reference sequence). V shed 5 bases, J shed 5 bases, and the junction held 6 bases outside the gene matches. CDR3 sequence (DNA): TGTGCCAGCAGCCCCCCGGGACTAGCGGGGAACAATGAGCAGTTCTTC. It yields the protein CASSPPGLAGNNEQFF.

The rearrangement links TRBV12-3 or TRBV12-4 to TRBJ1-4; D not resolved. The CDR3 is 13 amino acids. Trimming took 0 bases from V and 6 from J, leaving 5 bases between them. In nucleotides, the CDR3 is TGTGCCAGCAGTTTAGCCCGGGATGAAAAACTGTTTTTT. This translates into CASSLARDEKLFF.

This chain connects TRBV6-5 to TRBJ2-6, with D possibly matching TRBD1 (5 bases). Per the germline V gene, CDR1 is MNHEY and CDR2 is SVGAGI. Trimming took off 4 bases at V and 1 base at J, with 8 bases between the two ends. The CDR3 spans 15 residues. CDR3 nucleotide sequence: TGTGCCAGCAGTTCAGGGTATTCTGGGGCCAACGTCCTGACTTTC. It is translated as CASSSGYSGANVLTF.

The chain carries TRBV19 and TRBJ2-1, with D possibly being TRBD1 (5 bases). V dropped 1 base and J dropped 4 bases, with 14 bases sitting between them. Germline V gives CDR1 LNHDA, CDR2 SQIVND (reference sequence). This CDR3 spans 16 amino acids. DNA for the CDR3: TGTGCCAGTAGTATAGGGATGACAGCATTATACAATGAGCAGTTCTTC. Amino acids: CASSIGMTALYNEQFF.

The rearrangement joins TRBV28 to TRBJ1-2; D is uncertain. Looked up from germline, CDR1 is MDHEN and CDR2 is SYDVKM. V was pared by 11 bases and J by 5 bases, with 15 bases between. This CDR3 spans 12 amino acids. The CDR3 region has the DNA TGTGCCGTTTCGGTGTCCGGGTATGGCTACACCTTC. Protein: CAVSVSGYGYTF.

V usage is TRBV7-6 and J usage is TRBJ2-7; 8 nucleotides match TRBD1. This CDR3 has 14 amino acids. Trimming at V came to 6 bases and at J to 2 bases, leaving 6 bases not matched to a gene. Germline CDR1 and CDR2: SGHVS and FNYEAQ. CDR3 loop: CASSPGQDTYEQYF. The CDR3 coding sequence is TGTGCCAGCAGTCCGGGACAGGATACCTACGAGCAGTACTTC.

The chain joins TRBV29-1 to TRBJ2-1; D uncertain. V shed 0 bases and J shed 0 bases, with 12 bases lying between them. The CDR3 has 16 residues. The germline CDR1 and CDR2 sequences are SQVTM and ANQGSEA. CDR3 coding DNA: TGCAGCGTTGAAGAGCTCACTGAGAGCTCCTACAATGAGCAGTTCTTC. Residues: CSVEELTESSYNEQFF.

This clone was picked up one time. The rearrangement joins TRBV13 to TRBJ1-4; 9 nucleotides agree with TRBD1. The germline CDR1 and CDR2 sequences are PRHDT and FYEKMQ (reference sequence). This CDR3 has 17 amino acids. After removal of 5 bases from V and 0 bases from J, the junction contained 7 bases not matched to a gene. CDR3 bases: TGTGCCAGCAGCGCACCGGGACAGGGTGCAACTAATGAAAAACTGTTTTTT. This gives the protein CASSAPGQGATNEKLFF.